This T cell receptor (beta chain) was obtained from a study of T-cell memory formation after mild COVID-19. Via MiXCR, TCRdb re-called the 5' RACE reads, giving one row per CDR3 protein. The repertoire includes about 440,000 distinct CDR3 sequences, 20% of them detected once, and 8.4% sits in the top ten. Germline loops: CDR1 SEHNR, CDR2 FQNEAQ (reference sequence). Trimming removed 1 base from V and 3 bases from J, with 12 bases in between. The CDR3 sequence is 15 residues long. Sequenced input: PBMCs or a T cell subset sorted from them (not recorded which). The rearrangement links TRBV7-9 to TRBJ2-5, with D perhaps TRBD2 (5 bases). The receptor comes from an adult woman who had mild COVID-19 (a few samples of this study predate the infection). Cell type and time point are not known. The CDR3, as DNA: TGTGCCAGCAGCTTAGGGTGGAGCGGCGAAGAGACCCAGTACTTC. Protein product: CASSLGWSGEETQYF.